The 17 T cell receptor beta chains given below trace back to one sample, sequenced in a study of blood T cell repertoires in COVID-19. Only in-frame clones appear in the TCRdb table, and some are missing; sequencing was by immunoSEQ multiplex PCR. Of some 150,000 clones listed, around 83% are singletons. Sequencing was carried out using peripheral blood. The receptors come from a middle-aged man with acute or convalescent COVID-19.

With regard to this clone: At the DNA level, this CDR3 is encoded by other sequences in the same sample as well. The chain has TRBV6-5 and TRBJ1-1; D is undetermined. Germline assignment: CDR1 MNHEY and CDR2 SVGAGI. Trimming pared 6 bases from V and 1 base from J, leaving 9 bases between. CDR3 size: 13 residues. Here the CDR3 reads CASSRDTNTEAFF. DNA of the CDR3: TGTGCCAGCAGCAGAGACACGAACACTGAAGCTTTCTTT.

The chain has TRBV10-3 and TRBJ2-5; D is undetermined. Germline CDR1 reads ENHRY; CDR2 reads SYGVKD. V was shortened by 6 bases and J by 1 base, with 12 bases between the two germline ends. The CDR3 has 14 amino acids. The CDR3 is CAISQTTLQETQYF. DNA of the CDR3: TGTGCCATCAGCCAAACGACACTCCAAGAGACCCAGTACTTC.

This chain joins TRBV9 and TRBJ1-6, with TRBD1 identical over 8 bases. Unmatched junction bases numbered 10, after V lost 1 base and J lost 7 bases. The CDR3 is made up of 17 amino acids. Germline lookup yields CDR1 SGDLS and CDR2 YYNGEE. The CDR3 reads CASSVTAGGGHNSPLHF. The CDR3, as DNA: TGTGCCAGCAGCGTAACGGCAGGGGGCGGTCACAATTCACCCCTCCACTTT.

This clone came up once. The chain couples TRBV28 to TRBJ2-5; D is uncertain. Trimming removed 3 bases from V and 4 bases from J, with 12 bases in between. Germline CDR1 reads MDHEN; CDR2 reads SYDVKM. The CDR3 contains 14 residues. The DNA of the CDR3 is TGTGCCAGCAGTTTCACGGATTGGGCAGAGACCCAGTACTTC. Translated: CASSFTDWAETQYF.

This chain joins TRBV5-1 and TRBJ2-1; 10 nucleotides match TRBD2. Trimming took 0 bases from V and 7 from J; bases not matched to a gene: 4. The CDR3 has 15 residues. The germline CDR1 and CDR2 sequences are SGHRS and YFSETQ. CDR3 region: CASSLDSGGLNEQFF. CDR3 bases: TGCGCCAGCAGCTTGGATAGCGGGGGGTTAAATGAGCAGTTCTTC.

The V and J genes are TRBV9 and TRBJ2-7; 8 bases line up with TRBD1. The CDR3 totals 13 residues. V shed 3 bases and J 6 bases; nucleotides not matched to a gene: 5. The germline V gene has CDR1 SGDLS and CDR2 YYNGEE. The CDR3 DNA reads as TGTGCCAGCAGCGGACAGGGGAAAAGCGAGCAGTACTTC. It specifies CASSGQGKSEQYF.

The chain employs TRBV10-3 and TRBJ1-6, with D unresolved. Looked up from germline, CDR1 is ENHRY and CDR2 is SYGVKD. Deletions cut 6 bases from V and 13 bases from J, with 16 bases between. The CDR3 sequence is 13 residues long. CDR3 DNA sequence: TGTGCCATCAGCAACCAACAAGGTAGCCCCCTCCACTTT. This sequence encodes CAISNQQGSPLHF.

This sequence joins TRBV18 and TRBJ1-1; D might be TRBD1 (6 bases). The CDR3 is 13 residues long. CDR1 and CDR2 (germline): KGHSH, LQKENI. With 4 bases removed from V and 3 bases from J, the gap between germline ends came to 9 bases. The CDR3 sequence is CASSRDTHTEAFF. CDR3 DNA: TGTGCCAGCTCACGGGACACGCACACTGAAGCTTTCTTT.

V usage is TRBV10-2 and J usage is TRBJ2-2, with D possibly TRBD2 on 5 matching bases. Germline V CDR1 and CDR2: WSHSY, SAAADI. This CDR3 comprises 18 residues. V gave up 1 base and J gave up 8 bases, with 23 bases separating them. CDR3 DNA: TGCGCCAGCAGTGAGTTAGAGATCGCGGGCCAACCCCCGGGGGAGCTGTTTTTT. Protein sequence: CASSELEIAGQPPGELFF.

The chain recombines TRBV5-6 with TRBJ1-4; perhaps TRBD1 as D (6 bases). V dropped 6 bases and J dropped 7 bases, with 25 bases sitting between them. The CDR3 spans 17 residues. Germline V gene sequence: CDR1 SGHDT, CDR2 YYEEEE. The CDR3 loop reads CASTQQGRSSLSEKLFF. The CDR3 DNA reads as TGTGCCAGCACCCAACAGGGAAGGAGCAGTTTGAGTGAAAAACTGTTTTTT.

The rearrangement links TRBV7-3 to TRBJ1-5; tentative D call: TRBD1 (6 bases). CDR1 and CDR2 from the germline V gene are SGHTA and FQGTGA. Trimming took off 5 bases at V and 3 bases at J, with 14 bases between the two ends. The CDR3 extends over 15 amino acids. For the CDR3, the DNA is TGTGCCAGCAGCCAATCACAGGGCAACAATCAGCCCCAGCATTTT. Protein sequence: CASSQSQGNNQPQHF.

This chain links TRBV5-1 with TRBJ2-7; 9 positions match TRBD2. Germline trimming cut 4 bases from V and 0 bases from J; bases unmatched to any gene: 8. The CDR3 runs to 16 residues. Germline-derived CDR1 and CDR2 are SGHRS and YFSETQ. In nucleotides, the CDR3 is TGCGCCAGCAGCCCCCGTCAGCGGGGGGCCTCCTACGAGCAGTACTTC. Translated: CASSPRQRGASYEQYF.

This sequence joins TRBV11-2 and TRBJ1-1; D remains unclear. Trimming shortened V by 2 bases and J by 5 bases, and 12 bases separated the two germline ends. Germline lookup yields CDR1 SGHAT and CDR2 FQNNGV. This CDR3 contains 14 residues. The CDR3 bases are TGTGCCAGCAGCTTAAGACTTAAAGAGACTGAAGCTTTCTTT. Translated, it gives CASSLRLKETEAFF.

The chain uses TRBV5-6 and TRBJ2-7; 11 nucleotides align to TRBD2. The CDR3 has 14 residues. The junction had 5 bases not matched to a gene; V was cut back by 2 bases and J by 7 bases. Germline lookup yields CDR1 SGHDT and CDR2 YYEEEE. The CDR3 nucleotides are TGTGCCAGCAGCTTCGGGGCTAGCGGGGGGGAGCAGTACTTC. Translation: CASSFGASGGEQYF.

This clone was observed a handful of times. This chain uses TRBV4-1 with TRBJ2-2; 11 nucleotides line up with TRBD2. The CDR3 length is 17 residues. The V gene end was trimmed by 4 bases and the J gene end by 5 bases; junction bases not matched to a gene: 9. CDR1 is MGHRA and CDR2 is YSYEKL in the germline V gene. CDR3 protein: CASSPPLAGGNTGELFF. In DNA, the CDR3 is TGCGCCAGCAGCCCTCCTCTAGCGGGGGGAAATACCGGGGAGCTGTTTTTT.

V is TRBV19 and J is TRBJ2-7; D is possibly TRBD2 (5 bases). V dropped 7 bases and J dropped 1 base, with 8 bases sitting between them. The CDR3 runs to 12 residues. In germline, CDR1 is LNHDA, CDR2 SQIVND (reference sequence). CDR3 nucleotides: TGTGCCAGTACATCGGGATCCTACGAGCAGTACTTC. Amino acid sequence: CASTSGSYEQYF.

J is TRBJ1-2 and V is TRBV5-6; TRBD1 matches at 7 bases. This CDR3 is built from 13 residues. J lost 7 bases, V lost 5 bases, and 8 bases had no gene match. Germline CDR1 and CDR2: SGHDT and YYEEEE. As DNA, the CDR3 is TGTGCCAGCAGATTTACAGGGGATCTTGGCTACACCTTC. This encodes CASRFTGDLGYTF.